Given below is one T cell receptor (beta chain) in context. Its antigen is currently unknown. The PCR contained 60 Vbeta and 13 Jbeta primers. Assay used: immunoSEQ multiplex PCR; TCRdb lists only in-frame clones, some missing. Its clone listing holds 55,000 to 65,000 clones. This CDR3 comprises 16 residues. Germline values: CDR1 SGDLS, CDR2 YYNGEE. With 6 bases clipped from V and 8 bases from J, the junction kept 14 bases outside the gene matches. This entry comes from a study of cytomegalovirus exposure and HLA in healthy donors. Whole-study results and caveats: According to a later analysis, donors in an Asian-associated ancestry cluster reportedly had fewer N-insertions than the 666-donor mean.

J is TRBJ1-2 and V is TRBV9, with TRBD1 matching over 12 bases. Sequencing input: PBMCs. The receptor comes from a woman under 30 in good health and CMV-seronegative. For the CDR3, the DNA is TGTGCCAGCACCAGCGGGGTGGGACAGGGGGCGGAGGGCTACACCTTC. Protein: CASTSGVGQGAEGYTF. Filled out from reference TRBV9 and TRBJ1-2, the complete variable domain reads DSGVTQTPKHLITATGQRVTLRCSPRSGDLSVYWYQQSLDQGLQFLIQYYNGEERAKGNILERFSAQQFPDLHSELNLSSLELGDSALYFCASTSGVGQGAEGYTFGSGTRLTVV.